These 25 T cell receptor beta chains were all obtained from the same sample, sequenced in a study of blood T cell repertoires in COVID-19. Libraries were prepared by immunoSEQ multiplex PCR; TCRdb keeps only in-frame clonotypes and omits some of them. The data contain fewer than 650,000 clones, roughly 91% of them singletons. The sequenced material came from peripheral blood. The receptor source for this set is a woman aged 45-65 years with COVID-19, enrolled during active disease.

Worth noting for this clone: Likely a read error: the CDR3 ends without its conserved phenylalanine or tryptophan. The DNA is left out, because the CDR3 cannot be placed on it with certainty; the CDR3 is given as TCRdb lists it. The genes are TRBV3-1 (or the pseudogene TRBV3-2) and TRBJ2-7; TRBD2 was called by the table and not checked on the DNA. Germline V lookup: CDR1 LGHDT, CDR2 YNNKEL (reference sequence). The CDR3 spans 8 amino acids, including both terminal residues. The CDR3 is CASRLLSL.

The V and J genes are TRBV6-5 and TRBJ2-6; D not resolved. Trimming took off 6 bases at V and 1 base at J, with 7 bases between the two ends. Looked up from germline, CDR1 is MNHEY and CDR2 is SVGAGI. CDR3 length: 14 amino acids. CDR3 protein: CASRQSSGANVLTF. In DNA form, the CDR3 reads TGTGCCAGCAGACAATCATCTGGGGCCAACGTCCTGACTTTC.

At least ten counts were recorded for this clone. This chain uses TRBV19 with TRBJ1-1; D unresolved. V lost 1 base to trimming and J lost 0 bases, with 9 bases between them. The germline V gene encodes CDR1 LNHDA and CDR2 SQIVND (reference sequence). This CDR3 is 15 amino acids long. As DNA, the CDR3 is TGTGCCAGTAGTATAGGGAGCGATATGAACACTGAAGCTTTCTTT. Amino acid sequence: CASSIGSDMNTEAFF.

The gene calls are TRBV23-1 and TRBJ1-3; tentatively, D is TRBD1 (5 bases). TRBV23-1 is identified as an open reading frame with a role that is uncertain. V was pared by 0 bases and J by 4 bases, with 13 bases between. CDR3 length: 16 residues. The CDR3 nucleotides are TGCGCCAGCAGTCAATCACCCAGGGATAACGGAAACACCATATATTTT. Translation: CASSQSPRDNGNTIYF.

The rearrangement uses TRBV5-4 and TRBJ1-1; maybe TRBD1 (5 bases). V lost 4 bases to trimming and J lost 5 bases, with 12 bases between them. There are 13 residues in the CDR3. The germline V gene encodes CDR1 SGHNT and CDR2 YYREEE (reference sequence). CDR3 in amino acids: CASSAGGETEAFF. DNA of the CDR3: TGTGCCAGCAGCGCTGGGGGGGAGACTGAAGCTTTCTTT.

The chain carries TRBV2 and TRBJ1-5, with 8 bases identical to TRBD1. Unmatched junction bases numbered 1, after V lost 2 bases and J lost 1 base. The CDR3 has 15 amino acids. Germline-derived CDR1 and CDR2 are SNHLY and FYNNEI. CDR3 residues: CASSEQGASNQPQHF. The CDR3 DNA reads TGTGCCAGCAGTGAACAGGGGGCAAGCAATCAGCCCCAGCATTTT.

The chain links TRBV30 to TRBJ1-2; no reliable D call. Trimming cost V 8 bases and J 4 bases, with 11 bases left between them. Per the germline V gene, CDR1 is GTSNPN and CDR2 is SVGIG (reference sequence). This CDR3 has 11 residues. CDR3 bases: TGTGCCATGAATGAGGGCTATGGCTACACCTTC. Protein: CAMNEGYGYTF.

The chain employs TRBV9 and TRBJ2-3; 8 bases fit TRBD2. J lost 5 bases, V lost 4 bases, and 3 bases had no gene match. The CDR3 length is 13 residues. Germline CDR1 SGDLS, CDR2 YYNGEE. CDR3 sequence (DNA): TGTGCCAGCAGCCGAGCGGGGGAAGATACGCAGTATTTT. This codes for CASSRAGEDTQYF.

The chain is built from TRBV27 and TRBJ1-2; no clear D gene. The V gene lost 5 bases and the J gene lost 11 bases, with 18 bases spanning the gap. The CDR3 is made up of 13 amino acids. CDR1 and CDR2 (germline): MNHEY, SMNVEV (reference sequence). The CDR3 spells CASSPAGKLGYTF. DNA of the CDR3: TGTGCCAGCAGTCCAGCCGGGAAGCTGGGGTACACCTTC.

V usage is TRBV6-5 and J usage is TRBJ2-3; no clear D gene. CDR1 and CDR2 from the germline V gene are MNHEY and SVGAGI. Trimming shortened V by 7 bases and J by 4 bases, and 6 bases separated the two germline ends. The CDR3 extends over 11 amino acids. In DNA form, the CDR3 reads TGTGCCAGCACCCGAGCAGATACGCAGTATTTT. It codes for CASTRADTQYF.

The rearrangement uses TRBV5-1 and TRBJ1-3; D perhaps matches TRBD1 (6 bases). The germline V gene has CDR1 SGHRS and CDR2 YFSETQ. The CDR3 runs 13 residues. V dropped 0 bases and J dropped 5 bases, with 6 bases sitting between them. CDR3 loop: CASSLGDRNTIYF. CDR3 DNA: TGCGCCAGCAGCTTGGGGGACAGAAACACCATATATTTT.

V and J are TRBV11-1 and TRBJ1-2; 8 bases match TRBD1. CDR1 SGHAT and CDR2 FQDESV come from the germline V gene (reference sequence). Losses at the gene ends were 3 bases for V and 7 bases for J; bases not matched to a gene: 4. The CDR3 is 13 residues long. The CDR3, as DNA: TGTGCCAGCAGCTTTACAGGGGGTGCTGGCTACACCTTC. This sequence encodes CASSFTGGAGYTF.

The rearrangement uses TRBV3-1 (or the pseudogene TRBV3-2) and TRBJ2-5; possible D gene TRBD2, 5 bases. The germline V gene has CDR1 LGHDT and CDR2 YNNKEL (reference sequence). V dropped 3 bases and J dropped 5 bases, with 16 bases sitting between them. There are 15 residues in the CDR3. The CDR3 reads CASSQDVEPGETQYF. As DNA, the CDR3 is TGTGCCAGCAGCCAGGACGTAGAGCCGGGGGAGACCCAGTACTTC.

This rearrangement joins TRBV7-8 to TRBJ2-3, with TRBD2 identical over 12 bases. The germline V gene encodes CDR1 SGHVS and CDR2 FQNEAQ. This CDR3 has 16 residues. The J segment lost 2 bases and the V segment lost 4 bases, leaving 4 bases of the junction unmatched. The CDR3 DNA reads TGTGCCAGCAGCTCACTAGCGGGGGGAAACACAGATACGCAGTATTTT. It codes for CASSSLAGGNTDTQYF.

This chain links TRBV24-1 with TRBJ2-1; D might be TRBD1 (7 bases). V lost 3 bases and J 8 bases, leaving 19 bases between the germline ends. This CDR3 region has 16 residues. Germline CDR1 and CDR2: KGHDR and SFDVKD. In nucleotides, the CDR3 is TGTGCCACCAGTGATCCACCGGGACAGAGGGGGGATGAGCAGTTCTTC. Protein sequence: CATSDPPGQRGDEQFF.

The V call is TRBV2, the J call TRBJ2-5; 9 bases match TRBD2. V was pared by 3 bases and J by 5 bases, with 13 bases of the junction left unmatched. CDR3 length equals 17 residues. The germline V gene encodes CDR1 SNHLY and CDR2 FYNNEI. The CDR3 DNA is TGTGCCAGCAGTGATGGGAGCGGGGGGCCCTATACCGAGACCCAGTACTTC. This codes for CASSDGSGGPYTETQYF.

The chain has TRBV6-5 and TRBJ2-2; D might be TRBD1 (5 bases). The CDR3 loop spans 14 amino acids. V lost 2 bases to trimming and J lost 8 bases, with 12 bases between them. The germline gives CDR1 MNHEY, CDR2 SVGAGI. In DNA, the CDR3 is TGTGCCAGCAGTTACCAGGGCCTAACGGGGGAGCTGTTTTTT. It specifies CASSYQGLTGELFF.

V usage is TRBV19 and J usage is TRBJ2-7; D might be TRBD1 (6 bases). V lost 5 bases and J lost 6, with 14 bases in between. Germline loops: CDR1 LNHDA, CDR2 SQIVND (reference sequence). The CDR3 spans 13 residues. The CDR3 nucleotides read TGTGCCAGTAGTCGCGCCTTAGGGGGCGAGCAGTACTTC. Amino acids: CASSRALGGEQYF.

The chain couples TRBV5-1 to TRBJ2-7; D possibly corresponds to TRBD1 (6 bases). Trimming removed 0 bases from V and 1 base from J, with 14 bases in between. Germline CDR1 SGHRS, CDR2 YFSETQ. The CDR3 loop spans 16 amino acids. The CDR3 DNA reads TGCGCCAGCAGCTTGGGGGGGCGTACGATGTCCTACGAGCAGTACTTC. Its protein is CASSLGGRTMSYEQYF.

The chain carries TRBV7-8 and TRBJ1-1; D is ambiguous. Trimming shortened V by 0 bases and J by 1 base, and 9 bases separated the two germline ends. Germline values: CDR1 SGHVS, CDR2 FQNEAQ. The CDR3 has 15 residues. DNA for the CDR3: TGTGCCAGCAGCTTAGCGAGGAACCCGAACACTGAAGCTTTCTTT. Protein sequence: CASSLARNPNTEAFF.

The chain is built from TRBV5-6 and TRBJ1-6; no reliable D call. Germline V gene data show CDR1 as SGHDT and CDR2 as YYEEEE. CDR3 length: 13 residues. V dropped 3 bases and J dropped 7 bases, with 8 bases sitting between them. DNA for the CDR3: TGTGCCAGCAGCTACAGCCGGAATTCACCCCTCCACTTT. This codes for CASSYSRNSPLHF.

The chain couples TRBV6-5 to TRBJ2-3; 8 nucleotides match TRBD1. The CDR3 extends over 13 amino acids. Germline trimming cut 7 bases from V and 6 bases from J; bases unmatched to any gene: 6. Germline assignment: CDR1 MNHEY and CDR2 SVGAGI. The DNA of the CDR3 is TGTGCCAGCATCACAGGGGGAAGGGATACGCAGTATTTT. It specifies CASITGGRDTQYF.

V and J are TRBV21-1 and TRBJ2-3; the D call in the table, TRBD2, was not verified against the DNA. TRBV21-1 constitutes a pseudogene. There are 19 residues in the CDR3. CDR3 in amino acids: CASSLLAGDESPPTDTQYF. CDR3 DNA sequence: TGTGCCAGCAGCCTCCTAGCGGGGGATGAGTCCCCCCCCACAGATACGCAGTATTTT.

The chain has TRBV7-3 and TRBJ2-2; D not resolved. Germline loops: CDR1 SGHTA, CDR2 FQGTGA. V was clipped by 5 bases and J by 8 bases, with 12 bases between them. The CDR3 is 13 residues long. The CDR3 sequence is CASSQNLEGELFF. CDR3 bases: TGTGCCAGCAGCCAAAACTTGGAGGGGGAGCTGTTTTTT.

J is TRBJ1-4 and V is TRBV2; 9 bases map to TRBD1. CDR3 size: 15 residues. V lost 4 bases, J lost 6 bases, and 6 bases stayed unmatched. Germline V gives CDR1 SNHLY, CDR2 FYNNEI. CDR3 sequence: CASSVYRGLDEKLFF. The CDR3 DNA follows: TGTGCCAGCAGTGTATACAGGGGGCTGGATGAAAAACTGTTTTTT. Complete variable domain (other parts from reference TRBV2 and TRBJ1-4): EPEVTQTPSHQVTQMGQEVILRCVPISNHLYFYWYRQILGQKVEFLVSFYNNEISEKSEIFDDQFSVERPDGSNFTLKIRSTKLEDSAMYFCASSVYRGLDEKLFFGSGTQLSVL.